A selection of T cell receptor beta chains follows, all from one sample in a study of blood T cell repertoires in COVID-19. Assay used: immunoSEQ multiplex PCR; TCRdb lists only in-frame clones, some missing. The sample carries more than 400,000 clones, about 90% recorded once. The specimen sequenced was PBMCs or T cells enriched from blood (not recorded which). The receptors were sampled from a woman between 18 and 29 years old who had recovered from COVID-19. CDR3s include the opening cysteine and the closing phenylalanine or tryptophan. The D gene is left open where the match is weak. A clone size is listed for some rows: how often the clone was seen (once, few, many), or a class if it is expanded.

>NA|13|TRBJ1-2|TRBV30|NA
TGTGCCTGGAGCCCTGAGGGGAGGGGAGGCTACACCTTC
CAWSPEGRGGYTF
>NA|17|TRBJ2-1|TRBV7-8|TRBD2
TGTGCCAGCAGCTTCCTCCTAGCGGGGGATTCCTACAATGAGCAGTTCTTC
CASSFLLAGDSYNEQFF
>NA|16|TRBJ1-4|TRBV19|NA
TGTGCCAGTAGTTCCCCTTTGGAGGCGGAGGATGAAAAACTGTTTTTT
CASSSPLEAEDEKLFF
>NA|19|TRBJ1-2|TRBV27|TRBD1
TGTGCCAGCAGCACACCGACTTGGGACAGGGGGCTTGGGTGGAATGGCTACACCTTC
CASSTPTWDRGLGWNGYTF
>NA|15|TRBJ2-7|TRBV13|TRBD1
TGTGCCAGCAGCACTGGACAGGGAAGATCCTACGAGCAGTACTTC
CASSTGQGRSYEQYF
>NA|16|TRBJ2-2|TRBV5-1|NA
TGCGCCAGCAGCTTGGTGGCAGGGGAGATCACCGGGGAGCTGTTTTTT
CASSLVAGEITGELFF
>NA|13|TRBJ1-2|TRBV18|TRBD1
TGTGCCAGCTCACCAGGCCAGGGGGCAGGCTACACCTTC
CASSPGQGAGYTF
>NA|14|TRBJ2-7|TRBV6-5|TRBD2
TGTGCCAGCAGCACCCGTGCGGGGGGTCACGAGCAGTACTTC
CASSTRAGGHEQYF
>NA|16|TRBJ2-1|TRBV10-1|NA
TGCGCCAGCAGTAGGGTGACGGGGCAGGCAGGAGGGGAGCAGTTCTTC
CASSRVTGQAGGEQFF
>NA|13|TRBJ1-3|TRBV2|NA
TGTGCCAGCGAACAGGGATCAGGAAACACCATATATTTT
CASEQGSGNTIYF
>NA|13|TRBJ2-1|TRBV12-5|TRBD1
TGTGCCTCAGGACAGGGGACCTACAATGAGCAGTTCTTC
CASGQGTYNEQFF
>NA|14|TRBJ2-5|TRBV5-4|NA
TGTGCCAGCAGCTTGGGGCAGGTCCAAGAGACCCAGTACTTC
CASSLGQVQETQYF
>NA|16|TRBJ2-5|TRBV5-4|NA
TGTGCCAGCAGCTTGAAACAGGAAAGGAGCCAAGAGACCCAGTACTTC
CASSLKQERSQETQYF
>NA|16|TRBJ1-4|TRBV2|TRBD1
TGTGCCAGCAGTGTCCCCCGGACAGGGTCTAATGAAAAACTGTTTTTT
CASSVPRTGSNEKLFF
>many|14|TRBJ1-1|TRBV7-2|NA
TGTGCCAGCAGCTCCGACTTGCTGAACACTGAAGCTTTCTTT
CASSSDLLNTEAFF
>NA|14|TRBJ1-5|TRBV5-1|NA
TGCGCCAGCAGCTTCTATGGGGGCGATCAGCCCCAGCATTTT
CASSFYGGDQPQHF
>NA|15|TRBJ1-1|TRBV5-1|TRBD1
TGCGCCAGCAGCTTGCGACAGGGGGAAAGGACTGAAGCTTTCTTT
CASSLRQGERTEAFF
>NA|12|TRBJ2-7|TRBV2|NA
TGTGCCGGGGGACTCCTCAGGGACGAGCAGTACTTC
CAGGLLRDEQYF
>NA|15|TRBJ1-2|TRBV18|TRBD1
TGTGCCAGCTCCCCCGGACAGGGCTTGCACTATGGCTACACCTTC
CASSPGQGLHYGYTF
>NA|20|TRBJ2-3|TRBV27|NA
TGTGCCAGCAGTTTATCCTCGGCTGCCGGGGGGCGGGGGAGCACAGATACGCAGTATTTT
CASSLSSAAGGRGSTDTQYF
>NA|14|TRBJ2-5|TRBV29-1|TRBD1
TGCAGCATCCAAGAGACAGGGCGGGAAGAGACCCAGTACTTC
CSIQETGREETQYF
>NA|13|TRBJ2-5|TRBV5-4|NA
TGTGCCAGCAGCTGGGACTACCAAGAGACCCAGTACTTC
CASSWDYQETQYF